This T cell receptor beta chain was recorded in a study of blood T cell repertoires in COVID-19 (dated by TCRdb to the early 2020s). About the study as a whole: Collaborator samples came from the United States, Italy and Spain and covered acute and convalescent phases of COVID-19. HLA class I and class II types, where available, came from metadata supplied by the sample provider rather than from assay-based typing. The repertoires were made available in a free public database intended to serve as a resource for research on the immune response to SARS-CoV-2. A de-identified subject ID, COVID-19 status, age in years and sex were almost always included in the sample metadata. Samples were obtained from the ongoing ImmuneRACE study (first 160 participants) and from over 1,000 subjects provided by 6 global collaborators. The material from the prospective study consisted of cDNA or gDNA derived from T cells, B-cell-depleted T cells, or PBMCs. Subjects who had been exposed to COVID-19, were actively infected with it, or had recovered from it provided the deeply sampled blood TCRbeta repertoires that made up the dataset. Findings and caveats that apply to the study as a whole: Clinical and demographic metadata were provided uncurated, with the amount varying by source and participant.

The CDR3 spans 15 residues, from the cysteine through the phenylalanine. The entry retains the CDR3 DNA only, 45 bases that are in frame from base 1. Looking up the germline V gene (reference sequence) yields CDR1 LNHDA and CDR2 SQIVND. At the junction V is shortened by 4 bases and J by 6 bases; bases outside the gene matches: 10. Each collaborating institution followed its own protocols to collect whole blood in K2EDTA tubes. Collaborator samples were shipped for TCRbeta analysis as frozen whole blood, isolated PBMCs, or DNA extracted from either sample type. TCRbeta CDR3 regions were amplified from genomic DNA using the immunoSEQ Assay, a bias-controlled multiplex PCR. The study's own analysis went as follows. The number of nucleated cells in each sample was estimated by amplification of reference gene primers within the assay. To quantify the absolute abundance of each unique TCRbeta CDR3 rearrangement, sequence reads were collapsed and filtered. Productive Simpson clonality was computed per sample as the square root of Simpson's diversity index over productive rearrangements. In its TCRdb copy, this immuneACCESS table keeps in-frame sequences only and misses some clones. Where compared with another copy, unresolved V genes explain less than half of these, and the others have no known cause. V and J calls and clone size are as listed in that table; D and trimming were resolved from the DNA. The sample table holds 75,000 to 100,000 clones, of which approximately 86% were seen once. Roughly 20% of the sample is held by the ten biggest clonotypes.

Comments on this clone: Which antigen it targets is not known. Per-base qualities were not stored, and no clone one base away is much larger.

The rearranged chain carries TRBV19 and TRBJ1-2, and TRBD1 aligns with 8 junction nucleotides. This clonotype was sampled from a woman of 80 years or more with acute or convalescent COVID-19. Sequenced sample: peripheral blood. The CDR3 corresponds to CASSTRGTGGNGYTF. In nucleotide form, the sequence is TGTGCCAGTAGTACCCGCGGGACAGGTGGCAATGGCTACACCTTC.